Listed below are T cell receptor beta chains from one sample, sequenced in a study of CD8+ T cells in alopecia areata. Method: immunoSEQ multiplex PCR; TCRdb's copy keeps in-frame clones and lacks some. The sample holds 200,000 to 250,000 clones, more than 45% seen once. The material sequenced was CD4+ T cells sorted from blood, taken at week 0. All receptors derive from a human donor with alopecia areata. Both conserved end residues are part of each CDR3. D genes are given only for firm matches. The listing skips clone size in some rows; elsewhere it reads once, few, many or a size class.

size	V	D	J	DNA	CDR3
-	TRBV7-3	-	TRBJ2-3	TGTGCCAGCAGCGCAGAACTAGGGGACGACACAGATACGCAGTATTTT	CASSAELGDDTDTQYF
-	TRBV5-1	-	TRBJ1-2	TGCGCCAGCAGCTTGGCGAGAGGTAGCTATGGCTACACCTTC	CASSLARGSYGYTF
-	TRBV6-5	TRBD1	TRBJ2-7	TGTGCCTCGGGGCCAGGGGGCTACGAGCAGTACTTC	CASGPGGYEQYF
-	TRBV5-1	-	TRBJ2-7	TGCGCCAGCAGCTTGGCCGGGACAACCACCTACGAGCAGTACTTC	CASSLAGTTTYEQYF
-	TRBV7-2	-	TRBJ2-1	TGTGCCAGCAGCTTATCGGAGGGCCCGTACAATGAGCAGTTCTTC	CASSLSEGPYNEQFF
few	TRBV30	TRBD1	TRBJ2-1	TGTGCCTGGAGGACCTCGACAGGGTTAGCCTACAATGAGCAGTTCTTC	CAWRTSTGLAYNEQFF
few	TRBV11-2	-	TRBJ2-7	TGTGCCAGCAGCTTAGATCGGCTCCGAGAGCAGTACTTC	CASSLDRLREQYF
-	TRBV29-1	-	TRBJ1-1	TGCAGCGTTTCCCCCCTCATGAACACTGAAGCTTTCTTT	CSVSPLMNTEAFF
once	TRBV29-1	-	TRBJ1-1	TGCAGCGTAACTGACAGGCGGGACACTGAAGCTTTCTTT	CSVTDRRDTEAFF
-	TRBV5-1	TRBD1	TRBJ1-4	TGCGCCAGCAGCGATCCGACAGGGCGGGGTGAAAAACTGTTTTTT	CASSDPTGRGEKLFF
few	TRBV10-2	-	TRBJ2-6	TGCGCCAGCAGTGACTTGGAGGGCAGAGTCTTCTGGGCCAACGTCCTGACTTTC	CASSDLEGRVFWANVLTF
-	TRBV6-5	-	TRBJ2-1	TGTGCCAGCAGGGGTAGCGGCTACAATGAGCAGTTCTTC	CASRGSGYNEQFF
once	TRBV30	-	TRBJ1-1	TGTGCCTGGAGTGTGAAAGCGAACACTGAAGCTTTCTTT	CAWSVKANTEAFF
-	TRBV25-1	-	TRBJ2-5	TGTGCCAGCAGTACTGACAGAAACCTAAAAGAGACCCAGTACTTC	CASSTDRNLKETQYF
-	TRBV4-1	-	TRBJ2-3	TGCGCCAGCAGCCAATACGGGATGCCCCGTTTT	CASSQYGMPRF
-	TRBV9	-	TRBJ1-6	TGTGCCAGCAGCGGGTCCGTGGGGATCATAGGGTCACCCCTCCACTTT	CASSGSVGIIGSPLHF